These T cell receptor beta chains were read from a single sample in a study of Graves' ophthalmopathy and Graves' hyperthyroidism. MiXCR, applied by TCRdb to the multiplex PCR reads, yields one record per CDR3 protein. The profile covers almost 750,000 distinct CDR3 sequences, with approximately 40% appearing a single time and about 40% taken by the ten largest. Material: peripheral blood. The receptors were sampled from an adult man with Graves' ophthalmopathy. CDR3s include the opening cysteine and the closing phenylalanine or tryptophan. A D gene is named only where the DNA matches it firmly. Clone size is stated in some rows and not others, as once, few, many or a class when expanded.

V gene	D gene	clone size	CDR3 length	J gene	CDR3 DNA	CDR3 protein
TRBV2	-	many	11	TRBJ2-5	TGTGCCACCCAAAAACCAATATATACTTCTTTC	CATQKPIYTSF
TRBV25-1	TRBD2	-	16	TRBJ2-2	TGTGCCAGCCTTAGCGGGGGGTCATTATGGACCGGGGAGCCGTTTTTT	CASLSGGSLWTGEPFF
TRBV2	TRBD1	-	14	TRBJ1-5	TGTGCCAGCAGCTACGACAGGGGGGCCGGGCCCCAGCATTTT	CASSYDRGAGPQHF
TRBV6-6	-	-	16	TRBJ1-4	TGTGCCAGCAGTTACTCCGGGACCACAACTAATGAAAAACTGTTTTTT	CASSYSGTTTNEKLFF
TRBV2	-	-	16	TRBJ2-5	TGTGCCAGCAGTTACGCGGCGCCCGAGGGCCCAGAGACCCAGTACTTC	CASSYAAPEGPETQYF
TRBV25-1	TRBD1	many	18	TRBJ1-6	TGTGCCAGCAGTTCGGGACAGGGGTCCGCCACCTATAATTCACCCCTCCACTTT	CASSSGQGSATYNSPLHF
TRBV7-2	TRBD1	-	15	TRBJ2-7	TGTGCCAGCAGCTTACAGGGGACAGGTACCTACGAGCAGTACTTC	CASSLQGTGTYEQYF
TRBV29-1	-	-	13	TRBJ1-3	TGCAGCGTAGATCCAGGCCCTGGAAACACCATATATTTT	CSVDPGPGNTIYF
TRBV19	-	few	13	TRBJ1-2	TGTGCCAGTGGTATGCGGGGGGCTTCTGGCTACACCTTC	CASGMRGASGYTF
TRBV9	-	-	16	TRBJ2-5	TGTGCCAGCAGCGTAGTGACGGGACACCTACAAGAGACCCAGTACTTC	CASSVVTGHLQETQYF
TRBV7-7	TRBD1	many	15	TRBJ2-5	TGTGCCAGCAGCTACGACAGGGGCGCGAGGGAGACCCAGTACTTC	CASSYDRGARETQYF
TRBV25-1	TRBD1	-	16	TRBJ2-7	TGTGCCAGCAGTCTGAGAAGGACAGGGGGGCCGAACGAGCAGTACTTC	CASSLRRTGGPNEQYF
TRBV15	TRBD1	many	14	TRBJ1-4	TGTGCCACCAGCAGTGGGACAGACGGCGAAAAACTGTTTTTT	CATSSGTDGEKLFF
TRBV14	-	-	14	TRBJ2-7	TGTGCCAGCAGCCGTCGGACGGGGACCTACGAGCAGTACTTC	CASSRRTGTYEQYF
TRBV5-1	-	-	15	TRBJ1-2	TGCGCCAGCAGCTTGGACAAGGCCTCTAACTATGGCTACACCTTC	CASSLDKASNYGYTF
TRBV25-1	-	-	16	TRBJ1-5	TGTGCCAGCAGTGCCCGAACAGGGCTCAGCAATCAGTCCCAGCATTTT	CASSARTGLSNQSQHF
TRBV29-1	TRBD1	-	13	TRBJ1-2	TGCAGCGTTGCCGATGGACAGGGGGATGGCTACACCTTC	CSVADGQGDGYTF
TRBV7-6	-	many	13	TRBJ2-3	TGTGCCAGCATCCCGCCTAGCACAGATACGCAGTATTTT	CASIPPSTDTQYF
TRBV10-3	-	many	12	TRBJ1-2	TGTGCCATCAGCGGGCCCGATGCAGACTACACCTTC	CAISGPDADYTF
TRBV7-3	-	-	14	TRBJ2-7	TGTGCCAGCAGCTTACGGGGCAGCACAGATACGCAGTATTTC	CASSLRGSTDTQYF
TRBV7-2	-	-	16	TRBJ1-2	TGTGCCAGCAGCCAAGCAGGGTACCAAAACTATGAGAGCTACACCTTC	CASSQAGYQNYESYTF
TRBV19	-	-	16	TRBJ2-6	TGTGCCAGTAGTATATCTCTGTCGGGCGGGGCCAGCGTCCTGACTTTC	CASSISLSGGASVLTF